This entry describes one TCR beta chain. This clone's antigen is unknown. No base-level quality is on record; no much larger clone is a single base apart. This entry comes from a study of blood T cell repertoires in COVID-19 (dated by TCRdb to 2020 to 2022). Some background on the complete study: The collaborator samples originated in the United States, Italy and Spain and spanned the acute and convalescent phases of COVID-19. A de-identified subject ID, COVID-19 status, age in years and sex were almost always included in the sample metadata. Samples were obtained from the ongoing ImmuneRACE study (first 160 participants) and from some 1,200 subjects provided by 6 global collaborators. The prospective study material was composed of cDNA or gDNA derived from T cells, B-cell-depleted T cells, or PBMCs. Where available, HLA class I and class II types were obtained from metadata supplied by the sample provider rather than from assay-based typing. A freely available public database, intended as a resource for researchers studying the immune response to SARS-CoV-2, is where the repertoires were released. Subjects who had been exposed to COVID-19, were actively infected with it, or had recovered from it provided the deeply sampled blood TCRbeta repertoires that made up the dataset.

Participants in the prospective study were enrolled through a virtual design, were aged about 18 to 100 years, and lived in some 24 United States geographic areas. Cohort assignment in the prospective study relied on participant-reported clinical history from a screening survey and a study questionnaire. ImmuneRACE Cohort 3 recovered participants were defined by two consecutive negative NP/OP PCR tests, healthcare professional clearance, or symptom resolution. Mobile phlebotomists in the prospective study collected whole blood, serum and a nasopharyngeal or oropharyngeal swab from every participant. Participants in the prospective study had the option to provide additional blood draws and questionnaires over a roughly 2-month period. Before DNA extraction, prospective study blood samples were shipped either frozen or at room temperature. V lost 3 bases and J lost 3 bases, and the count of bases not matched to a germline gene is 4. As encoded in the germline V gene, CDR1 is ENHRY while CDR2 is SYGVKD. Taken from cysteine to phenylalanine, the CDR3 has 15 residues. The sequence is cut down to CDR3 DNA, 45 bases in frame from base 1.

The immunoSEQ Assay, a bias-controlled multiplex PCR, was used to amplify TCRbeta CDR3 regions from genomic DNA. Concerning the study's data processing: Within the assay, amplification of reference gene primers was used to estimate how many nucleated cells each sample contained. To quantify the absolute abundance of each unique TCRbeta CDR3 rearrangement, sequence reads were collapsed and filtered. For each sample, productive Simpson clonality was calculated as the square root of Simpson's diversity index over productive rearrangements. The immuneACCESS repertoire file appears here via TCRdb, limited to in-frame rearrangements. These files lack a portion of the clones; in checked studies, under half of the deficit traces to unresolved V genes, and the cause of the others is not known. The D gene and trimming were derived from the DNA, and the V and J assignments and clone size from that table. A total of some 270,000 clones appear in this sample, 89% of them only once. Less than 2% of the sample goes to the ten largest clones.

Overall study results and their limits: The amount of clinical and demographic metadata varied by source and participant and was provided uncurated.

The sample taken for sequencing was PBMCs or T cells enriched from blood (not recorded which). The sequence came from a woman aged 60-75 years who had recovered from COVID-19. The chain couples TRBV10-3 to TRBJ2-7, with 11 bases aligning to TRBD1. The CDR3 protein sequence reads: CAISDWDRGIYEQYF. The DNA reads as follows: TGTGCCATCAGTGATTGGGACAGGGGGATCTACGAGCAGTACTTC.